One and the same sample provided the 17 T cell receptor beta chains below, sequenced in a study of cytomegalovirus exposure and HLA in healthy donors. The PCR employed 60 Vbeta primers together with 13 Jbeta primers. The table came from immunoSEQ multiplex PCR; TCRdb's copy has only in-frame clones and leaves some out. The data hold some 120,000 clones, with about 80% observed a single time. Sequenced material: PBMCs. These receptors came from a woman between 50 and 59 years old in good health and CMV-seronegative.

The chain uses TRBV5-1 and TRBJ2-7; 9 bases fit TRBD2. V shed 0 bases, J shed 7 bases, and the junction held 8 bases outside the gene matches. The CDR3 has 15 amino acids. Germline values: CDR1 SGHRS, CDR2 YFSETQ. CDR3 sequence (DNA): TGCGCCAGCAGCTTGGAAATAGCGGGAGTTTATGAGCAGTACTTC. Translated, it gives CASSLEIAGVYEQYF.

The chain combines TRBV21-1 with TRBJ2-3; the DNA was not compared with TRBD2, the D call given in the table. TRBV21-1 is termed a pseudogene. The CDR3 length is 18 residues. DNA of the CDR3: TGTGCCAGCAGCAAAGAAGGGAGGAGGGACTCCCCCACAGATACGCAGTATTTT. This sequence encodes CASSKEGRRDSPTDTQYF.

This clone was seen only once. The chain employs TRBV4-3 and TRBJ2-2, with D possibly matching TRBD2 (5 bases). Germline V lookup: CDR1 LGHNA, CDR2 YSLEER. This CDR3 is 14 amino acids long. The V end lost 1 base, the J end lost 6 bases, and 9 bases lay between the germline ends. CDR3 DNA sequence: TGCGCCAGCAGCCAAGCGAGGGCAGCCGGGGAGCTGTTTTTT. Protein sequence: CASSQARAAGELFF.

The V gene is TRBV18, the J gene TRBJ2-2, with 9 bases matching TRBD2. CDR1 and CDR2 (germline): KGHSH, LQKENI. V was clipped by 3 bases and J by 6 bases; unmatched bases: 5. The CDR3 consists of 15 residues. The CDR3 region is CASSPQAGGAGELFF. In DNA, the CDR3 is TGTGCCAGCTCACCGCAAGCGGGAGGCGCCGGGGAGCTGTTTTTT.

The rearrangement links TRBV6-5 to TRBJ1-1, with D perhaps matching TRBD1 (5 bases). The germline V gene has CDR1 MNHEY and CDR2 SVGAGI. This CDR3 contains 11 residues. V was shortened by 11 bases and J by 7 bases, with 14 bases between the two germline ends. The CDR3 region has the DNA TGTGCCGTCCACCGGGGGGATGAAGCTTTCTTT. Translation: CAVHRGDEAFF.

The rearrangement uses TRBV7-3 and TRBJ2-3; TRBD2 is a possible D gene (5 bases). This CDR3 has 12 residues. Germline V CDR1 and CDR2: SGHTA, FQGTGA. The germline V and J ends were trimmed by 6 bases and 4 bases, with 8 bases remaining between them. The CDR3 coding sequence is TGTGCCAGCAGTTCCGGGGCAGATACGCAGTATTTT. Translating gives CASSSGADTQYF.

The CDR3 spells CASSLERGSQETQYF. Written as DNA, the CDR3 is TGTGCCAGCTCACTAGAACGCGGGTCACAAGAGACCCAGTACTTC. V and J are TRBV18 and TRBJ2-5, with D perhaps matching TRBD2 (5 bases). Trimming pared 4 bases from V and 2 bases from J, leaving 14 bases between. The germline CDR1 and CDR2 sequences are KGHSH and LQKENI. CDR3 length equals 15 residues. Filled out from reference TRBV18 and TRBJ2-5, the complete variable domain reads NAGVMQNPRHLVRRRGQEARLRCSPMKGHSHVYWYRQLPEEGLKFMVYLQKENIIDESGMPKERFSAEFPKEGPSILRIQQVVRGDSAAYFCASSLERGSQETQYFGPGTRLLVL.

This clone was seen once. V and J are TRBV4-3 and TRBJ1-2; D not certain. Trimming removed 1 base at V and 5 bases at J, with 11 bases between. Germline CDR1 is LGHNA and CDR2 is YSLEER. The CDR3 has 14 residues. CDR3: CASSQARPVYGYTF. In DNA, the CDR3 is TGCGCCAGCAGCCAAGCCCGCCCGGTGTATGGCTACACCTTC.

The rearrangement uses TRBV29-1 and TRBJ2-3; maybe TRBD1 (6 bases). The CDR3 covers 14 residues. V was cut by 6 bases and J by 0 bases, with 13 bases left in between. The germline gives CDR1 SQVTM, CDR2 ANQGSEA. The CDR3 DNA sequence: TGCAGCGTGGCCGACAGGCCTAGCACAGATACGCAGTATTTT. Protein product: CSVADRPSTDTQYF.

This chain uses TRBV19 with TRBJ2-1; 10 positions match TRBD1. V was pared by 5 bases and J by 2 bases, with 0 bases of the junction left unmatched. CDR1 is LNHDA and CDR2 is SQIVND in the germline V gene (reference sequence). The CDR3 spans 14 residues. The CDR3 loop reads CASSGQGAYNEQFF. CDR3 sequence (DNA): TGTGCCAGTAGTGGACAGGGGGCCTACAATGAGCAGTTCTTC.

V gene TRBV5-1 combines with J gene TRBJ2-1; 10 bases are shared with TRBD2. The germline CDR1 and CDR2 sequences are SGHRS and YFSETQ. With 3 bases clipped from V and 7 bases from J, the junction kept 19 bases outside the gene matches. The CDR3 length is 19 residues. CDR3 sequence: CASSSHFTKTSGNRNEQFF. The CDR3 nucleotides read TGCGCCAGCAGCTCACACTTTACTAAAACTAGCGGGAACAGGAATGAGCAGTTCTTC.

The J gene is TRBJ2-1, the V gene TRBV10-3, with 7 bases fitting TRBD1. Germline loops: CDR1 ENHRY, CDR2 SYGVKD. The CDR3 has 13 residues. V lost 11 bases and J lost 3; bases outside the gene matches: 7. CDR3 protein: CALRRDSYNEQFF. DNA of the CDR3: TGTGCCCTGCGAAGGGACAGCTACAATGAGCAGTTCTTC.

The V gene is TRBV28, the J gene TRBJ2-5, with D perhaps matching TRBD2 (6 bases). The V end was cut by 3 bases, the J end by 5 bases, with 10 bases between. The CDR3 has 13 residues. Looked up from germline, CDR1 is MDHEN and CDR2 is SYDVKM. Here the CDR3 DNA reads TGTGCCAGCAGTTTCCCTAGCGAGGAGACCCAGTACTTC. Protein sequence: CASSFPSEETQYF. The variable domain in full, with the rest retrieved from reference TRBV28 and TRBJ2-5, is DVKVTQSSRYLVKRTGEKVFLECVQDMDHENMFWYRQDPGLGLRLIYFSYDVKMKEKGDIPEGYSVSREKKERFSLILESASTNQTSMYLCASSFPSEETQYFGPGTRLLVL.

The chain uses TRBV7-9 and TRBJ1-2, with 8 bases matching TRBD1. After removal of 2 bases from V and 4 bases from J, the junction contained 6 bases not matched to a gene. The CDR3 spans 15 residues. CDR1 SEHNR and CDR2 FQNEAQ come from the germline V gene (reference sequence). CDR3: CASSLTQGGVYGYTF. The CDR3 DNA sequence: TGTGCCAGCAGCTTAACACAGGGGGGGGTCTATGGCTACACCTTC.

On this clone itself: Additional DNA sequences in this sample encode the identical CDR3. V is TRBV28 and J is TRBJ1-5; 9 bases align to TRBD1. Looked up from germline, CDR1 is MDHEN and CDR2 is SYDVKM. The V gene end was trimmed by 2 bases and the J gene end by 7 bases; junction bases not matched to a gene: 9. The CDR3 is 16 amino acids. The CDR3 spells CASSLIQGQGEQPQHF. The CDR3 DNA reads TGTGCCAGCAGTTTAATTCAGGGACAGGGCGAGCAGCCCCAGCATTTT.

The rearrangement uses TRBV27 and TRBJ1-4; D is perhaps TRBD1 (5 bases). This CDR3 has 14 residues. The germline CDR1 and CDR2 sequences are MNHEY and SMNVEV (reference sequence). With 6 bases removed from V and 8 bases from J, the gap between germline ends came to 16 bases. The CDR3 sequence: CASSRLDSREKLFF. For the CDR3, the DNA is TGTGCCAGCAGCCGTCTTGACAGTCGGGAAAAACTGTTTTTT.

V usage is TRBV28 and J usage is TRBJ2-7; tentatively, D is TRBD1 (7 bases). V lost 7 bases and J lost 6, with 13 bases in between. Germline V gives CDR1 MDHEN, CDR2 SYDVKM. The CDR3 is 12 amino acids. For the CDR3, the DNA is TGTGCCAGCAACCCAGGGGGGCTCGAGCAGTACTTC. Its protein is CASNPGGLEQYF.